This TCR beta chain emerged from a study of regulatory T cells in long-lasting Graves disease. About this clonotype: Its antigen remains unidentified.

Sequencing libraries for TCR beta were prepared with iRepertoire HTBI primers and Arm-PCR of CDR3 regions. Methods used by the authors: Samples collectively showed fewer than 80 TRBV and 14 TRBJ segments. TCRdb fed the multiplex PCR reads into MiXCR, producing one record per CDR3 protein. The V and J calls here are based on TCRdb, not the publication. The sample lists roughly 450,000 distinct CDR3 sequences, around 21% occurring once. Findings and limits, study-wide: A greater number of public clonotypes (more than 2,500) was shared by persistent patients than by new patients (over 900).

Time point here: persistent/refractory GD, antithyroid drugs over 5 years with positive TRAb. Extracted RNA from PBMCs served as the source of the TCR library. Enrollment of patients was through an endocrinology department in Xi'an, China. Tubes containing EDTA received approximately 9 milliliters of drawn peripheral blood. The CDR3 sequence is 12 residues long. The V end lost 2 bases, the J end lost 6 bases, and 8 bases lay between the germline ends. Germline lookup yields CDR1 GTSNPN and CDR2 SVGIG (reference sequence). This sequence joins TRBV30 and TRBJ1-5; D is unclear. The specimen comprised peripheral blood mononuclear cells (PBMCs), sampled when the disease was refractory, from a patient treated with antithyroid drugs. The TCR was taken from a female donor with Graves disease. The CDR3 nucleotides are TGTGCCTGGAGTCTCCCCGCTCAGCCCCAGCATTTT. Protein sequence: CAWSLPAQPQHF.